The 5 T cell receptor beta chains in this list originate from one sample, sequenced in a study of blood T cell repertoires in COVID-19 (dated by TCRdb to 2019 to 2021). The receptor library was made with the immunoSEQ multiplex PCR assay. TCRdb carries this immuneACCESS record with in-frame sequences only. Its versions omit some clonotypes, under half of them owing to an unresolved V gene in the studies checked, with the rest unexplained. Recorded for this sample are about 190,000 clones; almost 80% of them occurred a single time. The leading ten clones occupy approximately 26% of the sample. Input material: peripheral blood. All receptors derive from a woman aged 70-85 years with acute or convalescent COVID-19.

CDR3 nucleotide sequence: TGTGCTGGGGCGGTCGGCGGTCCCAATGAGCAGTTCTTC. The encoded protein is CAGAVGGPNEQFF. V usage is TRBV12-3 or TRBV12-4 and J usage is TRBJ2-1, with D possibly matching TRBD1 (5 bases). The CDR3 has 13 amino acids.

V usage is TRBV19 and J usage is TRBJ2-7; no firm D call. Germline CDR1 reads LNHDA; CDR2 reads SQIVND (reference sequence). Trimming removed 2 bases from V and 3 bases from J, with 14 bases in between. This CDR3 is built from 15 residues. The CDR3 nucleotides read TGTGCCAGTAGTATATCCCCTACGCGAAACTACGAGCAGTACTTC. Residues: CASSISPTRNYEQYF.

This chain connects TRBV18 to TRBJ2-5, with D possibly being TRBD2 (6 bases). The CDR3 is made up of 14 amino acids. Per germline, CDR1 KGHSH and CDR2 LQKENI. V was clipped by 3 bases and J by 5 bases, with 13 bases between them. The CDR3 DNA is TGTGCCAGCTCACCTCTCACTAGCCCGGAGACCCAGTACTTC. Amino acids: CASSPLTSPETQYF.

The chain uses TRBV9 and TRBJ2-1; no clear D gene. Germline CDR1 and CDR2: SGDLS and YYNGEE. This CDR3 region has 14 residues. V lost 4 bases and J 5 bases, leaving 13 bases between the germline ends. The chain's CDR3 is CASSIDSINNEQFF. CDR3 DNA: TGTGCCAGCAGCATCGACTCGATAAACAATGAGCAGTTCTTC.

This chain joins TRBV6-6 and TRBJ2-7, with 14 bases lining up with TRBD2. The germline gives CDR1 MNHNY, CDR2 SVGAGI (reference sequence). The CDR3 totals 18 residues. Unmatched junction bases numbered 11, after V lost 5 bases and J lost 2 bases. CDR3 nucleotides: TGTGCCAGCAGTCCCCGGACTAGCGGGAGGTCAATCACCTACGAGCAGTACTTC. Translating gives CASSPRTSGRSITYEQYF.